This T cell receptor beta chain was captured in a study of post-analysis software for immune sequencing data. Overall study results and limits: Samples prepared in the same batch strongly co-clustered by F measure. Four to six TRBV segments were significantly more frequent in patients than in controls. TRBV5-6, TRBV5-1 and TRBV20-1 were among these segments.

Each TCR beta cDNA library carried unique molecular identifiers. When roughly 0.85 to 11 million T cells were used, they gave approximately 530,000 cDNA molecules. TCRdb redid the calling of the PCR reads with MiXCR, one entry per CDR3 protein. Among about 200,000 distinct CDR3 sequences, over 25% were seen once, and the ten largest hold roughly 3.5%. This CDR3 is built from 14 residues. CDR1 is SNHLY, CDR2 FYNNEI, per germline. V gave up 6 bases and J gave up 1 base, with 13 bases separating them. This clonotype occurred a few times. Its antigen remains unidentified. This receptor was identified in a girl aged 2 to 17 with multiple sclerosis. The specimen was blood. The rearrangement uses TRBV2 and TRBJ2-7; possible D gene TRBD1, 6 bases. The CDR3: CASRIRDNSYEQYF. In DNA form, the CDR3 reads TGTGCCAGCAGAATAAGGGACAATTCCTACGAGCAGTACTTC.